These T cell receptor beta chains were read from a single sample in a study of blood T cell repertoires in COVID-19. Assay: immunoSEQ multiplex PCR; the TCRdb copy retains only in-frame clones and omits some. The sample holds more than 95,000 clones, just over 85% seen once. Sequencing was done on a sample of peripheral blood. The receptors were sampled from a human donor in a cohort sampled during active COVID-19. CDR3s leave out the opening cysteine and the closing phenylalanine or tryptophan. Fields, in order: J gene, V gene, clone size, D gene, CDR3 protein. The D gene is left open where the match is weak. Not every row has a clone size; where given, it reads once, few, many or a size class.

J: TRBJ2-1
V: TRBV9
size: .
D: TRBD2
CDR3: ASSVSWEGYNEQF

J: TRBJ2-7
V: TRBV28
size: .
D: .
CDR3: ASSPMSGAYEQY

J: TRBJ2-5
V: TRBV9
size: .
D: TRBD2
CDR3: ASSARVGTSKETQY

J: TRBJ2-3
V: TRBV23-1
size: .
D: .
CDR3: ASSQSGPATDTDTQY

J: TRBJ2-2
V: TRBV6-5
size: few
D: TRBD2
CDR3: ASSYQLAGVTGELF

J: TRBJ2-6
V: TRBV18
size: .
D: TRBD1
CDR3: ASSPGTGGSGANVLT

J: TRBJ2-1
V: TRBV30
size: .
D: .
CDR3: AWTGDSSYNEQF

J: TRBJ1-1
V: TRBV5-1
size: few
D: .
CDR3: ASSNQMNTEAF

J: TRBJ2-7
V: TRBV19
size: .
D: .
CDR3: AALGGASYEQY

J: TRBJ2-3
V: TRBV5-1
size: .
D: .
CDR3: ASSLVRQGSTDTQY

J: TRBJ1-1
V: TRBV7-2
size: .
D: .
CDR3: ASSPAGRLNTEAF

J: TRBJ1-2
V: TRBV6-5
size: once
D: .
CDR3: ASSRAGNYGYT

J: TRBJ1-1
V: TRBV5-1
size: .
D: .
CDR3: ASSLIFRGGRNTEAF

J: TRBJ2-3
V: TRBV5-1
size: .
D: TRBD2
CDR3: ASSLGLADTQY

J: TRBJ1-4
V: TRBV3-1/TRBV3-2
size: few
D: TRBD1
CDR3: ASAGRGLSNEKLF

J: TRBJ2-5
V: TRBV6-5
size: .
D: .
CDR3: ASSSGGTRKETQY

J: TRBJ1-5
V: TRBV19
size: .
D: TRBD1
CDR3: ASSIDRAQPQH

J: TRBJ2-5
V: TRBV6-5
size: .
D: .
CDR3: ATQRGAGRAETQY

J: TRBJ1-5
V: TRBV18
size: few
D: TRBD1
CDR3: ASSPGTGPSNQPQH

J: TRBJ1-1
V: TRBV7-9
size: .
D: TRBD1
CDR3: ASSFGTGGLINTEAF

J: TRBJ2-3
V: TRBV7-2
size: .
D: TRBD2
CDR3: ASSLRISGIVDTQY

J: TRBJ2-1
V: TRBV10-3
size: .
D: TRBD1
CDR3: AISGDRASPSSYNEQF

J: TRBJ2-5
V: TRBV18
size: .
D: TRBD1
CDR3: ASSRTGGKETQY

J: TRBJ2-3
V: TRBV6-1
size: .
D: .
CDR3: ASSEGLLNTQY

J: TRBJ1-2
V: TRBV7-8
size: .
D: .
CDR3: ASSFPGQFALLGYGYT

J: TRBJ1-6
V: TRBV28
size: .
D: .
CDR3: ASSSDRTH

J: TRBJ1-2
V: TRBV5-8
size: .
D: TRBD1
CDR3: ASSERTGRGYT

J: TRBJ2-7
V: TRBV6-1
size: .
D: TRBD1
CDR3: ASSETGDSSYEQY

J: TRBJ2-2
V: TRBV7-9
size: .
D: TRBD1
CDR3: ASSSAWGTGIEELF

J: TRBJ1-3
V: TRBV4-2
size: .
D: .
CDR3: ASSQALGDTGNTIY

J: TRBJ2-7
V: TRBV5-6
size: once
D: .
CDR3: ASTPWDTTYEQY

J: TRBJ2-3
V: TRBV5-4
size: .
D: .
CDR3: ASSFNTDTQY

J: TRBJ1-3
V: TRBV5-8
size: .
D: TRBD1
CDR3: ASSRTGGNTIY

J: TRBJ2-1
V: TRBV9
size: .
D: .
CDR3: ASSVMGTPQQF

J: TRBJ1-1
V: TRBV6-4
size: .
D: .
CDR3: ASRLTVNTEAF

J: TRBJ2-7
V: TRBV21-1
size: .
D: .
CDR3: ASSKNPPGQSRSPPYEQY

J: TRBJ2-7
V: TRBV2
size: .
D: .
CDR3: ASRTPAGEREQY

J: TRBJ2-5
V: TRBV15
size: once
D: TRBD1
CDR3: ATSRGDRGEETQY

J: TRBJ2-3
V: TRBV5-1
size: .
D: .
CDR3: ASSPGGADTQY

J: TRBJ1-2
V: TRBV7-2
size: .
D: .
CDR3: ASSFYGVQDGYT

J: TRBJ1-2
V: TRBV4-1
size: .
D: TRBD1
CDR3: ASSQDFEGASGYT